Detailed here is one TCR beta chain. The data were obtained in a study of blood T cell repertoires in COVID-19. Study at large: The analysed material was cDNA or gDNA that came from T cells, B-cell-depleted T cells, or PBMCs.

The V gene lost 0 bases and the J gene lost 6 bases, with 11 bases spanning the gap. Per germline, CDR1 SGHTA and CDR2 FQGTGA. CDR3 length: 15 residues. Authors' analysis steps: It was from reference gene primer amplification that nucleated cell counts were estimated. TCRdb's copy holds only in-frame clones and misses some; the assay was immunoSEQ multiplex PCR. V and J calls and clone size are given by that table; D and trimming were obtained from the DNA. The sample holds about 190,000 clones; roughly 90% are singletons and the top ten take around 0.63%. V and J are TRBV7-3 and TRBJ2-2; no firm D call. The material sequenced was peripheral blood. This clonotype was sampled from a man aged 45-60 years with acute or convalescent COVID-19. The CDR3 DNA sequence: TGTGCCAGCAGCTTAACGATTGATAGATCCGGGGAGCTGTTTTTT. Translating gives CASSLTIDRSGELFF.